Presented here are 5 T cell receptor beta chains from one specimen sequenced in a study of blood T cell repertoires in COVID-19. The assay was immunoSEQ multiplex PCR, and TCRdb's table has in-frame clones only and misses some. The table includes 60,000 or so clones, about nine tenths detected once. Sequences were obtained from peripheral blood. The receptors derive from a human donor with active COVID-19. The donor label of this sample is uncertain.

The chain employs TRBV6-6 and TRBJ2-1, with D possibly being TRBD1 (5 bases). The germline CDR1 and CDR2 sequences are MNHNY and SVGAGI (reference sequence). V lost 2 bases and J lost 6, with 17 bases in between. CDR3 length: 16 residues. Written as DNA, the CDR3 is TGTGCCAGCAGTTACGAGAAGGGGAAGGTACGCAATGAGCAGTTCTTC. Translating it yields CASSYEKGKVRNEQFF.

The chain is built from TRBV9 and TRBJ2-7, with D unresolved. The V end lost 4 bases, the J end lost 0 bases, and 11 bases lay between the germline ends. CDR3 length: 14 residues. Per the germline V gene, CDR1 is SGDLS and CDR2 is YYNGEE. The CDR3 nucleotides read TGTGCCAGCAGCCCCCACGCTAGCTCCTACGAGCAGTACTTC. It specifies CASSPHASSYEQYF.

The V call is TRBV2, the J call TRBJ2-3; possible D gene TRBD1, 5 bases. The CDR3 runs 14 residues. From germline, CDR1 is SNHLY and CDR2 FYNNEI. V lost 7 bases and J lost 2, with 13 bases in between. The CDR3 protein is CASTPDKFTDTQYF. The CDR3 coding sequence is TGTGCCAGCACCCCGGACAAATTCACAGATACGCAGTATTTT. Complete variable domain (other parts from reference TRBV2 and TRBJ2-3): EPEVTQTPSHQVTQMGQEVILRCVPISNHLYFYWYRQILGQKVEFLVSFYNNEISEKSEIFDDQFSVERPDGSNFTLKIRSTKLEDSAMYFCASTPDKFTDTQYFGPGTRLTVL.

The chain carries TRBV5-4 and TRBJ1-1; D uncertain. The CDR3 has 14 amino acids. V was cut by 0 bases and J by 1 base, with 7 bases left in between. Germline loops: CDR1 SGHNT, CDR2 YYREEE (reference sequence). In DNA, the CDR3 is TGTGCCAGCAGCTTGGACAGCCGGAACACTGAAGCTTTCTTT. Its translation: CASSLDSRNTEAFF.

The chain uses TRBV10-3 and TRBJ2-7, with 10 bases aligning to TRBD2. Germline CDR1 is ENHRY and CDR2 is SYGVKD. This CDR3 is built from 15 residues. The ends lost 6 bases at V and 4 bases at J; junction bases unmatched: 9. The CDR3 protein is CAIRESGRATYEQYF. The CDR3 DNA sequence: TGTGCCATCAGAGAGAGCGGGAGGGCAACATACGAGCAGTACTTC.